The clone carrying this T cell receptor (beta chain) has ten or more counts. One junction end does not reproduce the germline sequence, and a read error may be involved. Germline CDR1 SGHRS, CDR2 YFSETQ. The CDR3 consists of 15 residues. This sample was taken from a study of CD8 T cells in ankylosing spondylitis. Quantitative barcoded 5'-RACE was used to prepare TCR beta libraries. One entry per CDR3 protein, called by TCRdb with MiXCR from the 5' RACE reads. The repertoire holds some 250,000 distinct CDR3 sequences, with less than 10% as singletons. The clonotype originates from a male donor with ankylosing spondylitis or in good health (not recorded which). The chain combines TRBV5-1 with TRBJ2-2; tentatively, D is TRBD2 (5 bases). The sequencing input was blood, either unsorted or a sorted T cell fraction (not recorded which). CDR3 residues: CASSLASGNSGELFF. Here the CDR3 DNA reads TGCGCCAGCAGCTTGGCCTCGGGGAACTCCGGGGAGCTGTTTTTT.